Listed here are 22 T cell receptor beta chains from one sample, sequenced in a study of cytomegalovirus exposure and HLA in healthy donors (dated by TCRdb to about 2017). The receptor library was made with the immunoSEQ multiplex PCR assay. The multiplex PCR relied on a mix of 60 forward primers for TCR Vbeta segments and 13 reverse primers for TCR Jbeta segments. Here the immuneACCESS table is served through TCRdb, limited to in-frame sequences with V and J called. Missing clones are a known gap in these copies; in checked studies unresolved V genes cover under half, and the rest lacks a known reason. The sample data list roughly 190,000 clones, and roughly 77% of these were observed just once. The ten largest clonotypes hold roughly 3.1% of the sample. The source material was PBMCs. These receptors all come from a man aged 35 to 55 in good health and CMV-seropositive.

The chain is built from TRBV27 and TRBJ2-7; D unresolved. The CDR3 extends over 13 amino acids. Trimming shortened V by 4 bases and J by 0 bases, and 7 bases separated the two germline ends. The germline V gene encodes CDR1 MNHEY and CDR2 SMNVEV (reference sequence). CDR3 region: CASSSGSSYEQYF. The CDR3 bases are TGTGCCAGCAGTTCCGGGTCCTCCTACGAGCAGTACTTC.

V is TRBV7-8 and J is TRBJ2-1; 9 bases fit TRBD2. Looked up from germline, CDR1 is SGHVS and CDR2 is FQNEAQ. This CDR3 is 16 amino acids long. The J segment lost 0 bases and the V segment lost 5 bases, leaving 5 bases of the junction unmatched. CDR3 DNA: TGTGCCAGCAGCAATCGTAGCGGGGGCTCCTACAATGAGCAGTTCTTC. Protein sequence: CASSNRSGGSYNEQFF. Based on the CDR3 plus reference TRBV7-8 and TRBJ2-1, the full variable domain is GAGVSQSPRYKVAKRGQDVALRCDPISGHVSLFWYQQALGQGPEFLTYFQNEAQLDKSGLPSDRFFAERPEGSVSTLKIQRTQQEDSAVYLCASSNRSGGSYNEQFFGPGTRLTVL.

The chain employs TRBV5-8 and TRBJ1-1; D is undetermined. In germline, CDR1 is SGHTS, CDR2 YDEGEE. The germline V and J ends were trimmed by 10 bases and 4 bases, with 11 bases remaining between them. This CDR3 comprises 11 residues. The CDR3 reads CAPSPGTEAFF. CDR3 sequence (DNA): TGTGCCCCCTCCCCGGGCACTGAAGCTTTCTTT. Complete variable domain (other parts from reference TRBV5-8 and TRBJ1-1): EAGVTQSPTHLIKTRGQQATLRCSPISGHTSVYWYQQALGLGLQFLLWYDEGEERNRGNFPPRFSGRQFPNYSSELNVNALELEDSALYLCAPSPGTEAFFGQGTRLTVV.

V is TRBV11-3 and J is TRBJ2-1, with D maybe TRBD2 (6 bases). Germline CDR1 is SGHNT and CDR2 is YENEEA. Trimming removed 3 bases at V and 13 bases at J, with 16 bases between. CDR3 size: 13 residues. CDR3 nucleotides: TGTGCCAGCAGCTTTTCACGGGGCGGGGATCAGTTCTTC. Translated: CASSFSRGGDQFF.

The chain links TRBV9 to TRBJ2-3; the D is unclear. The V and J ends lost 4 bases and 0 bases respectively, with 12 bases between them. In germline, CDR1 is SGDLS, CDR2 YYNGEE. The CDR3 runs to 15 residues. Here the CDR3 DNA reads TGTGCCAGCAGCTCTCACAGCACCAGCACAGATACGCAGTATTTT. This translates into CASSSHSTSTDTQYF.

This clone was observed once. The V and J genes are TRBV5-4 and TRBJ2-5, with TRBD1 matching over 7 bases. Germline lookup yields CDR1 SGHNT and CDR2 YYREEE (reference sequence). V lost 4 bases and J lost 4; bases outside the gene matches: 16. This CDR3 contains 17 residues. The DNA for the CDR3 is TGTGCCAGCAGCCAGGGGGTGGCCAGGGGAGAGGGAGAGACCCAGTACTTC. Protein sequence: CASSQGVARGEGETQYF.

Points on this clone: The conserved final phenylalanine or tryptophan is absent from the CDR3, which likely points to a read error. This rearrangement joins TRBV5-1 to TRBJ2-7; tentatively, D is TRBD1 (5 bases). This CDR3 is built from 15 residues. With 4 bases removed from V and 0 bases from J, the gap between germline ends came to 14 bases. Looked up from germline, CDR1 is SGHRS and CDR2 is YFSETQ. The CDR3 bases are TGCGCCAGCAGCCGCGACAGTTCCGACTCCTACGAGCAGTACCTC. Protein sequence: CASSRDSSDSYEQYL.

The V and J genes are TRBV6-5 and TRBJ1-5; 8 bases map to TRBD1. The V and J ends lost 5 bases and 4 bases, in that order; junction bases with no gene match: 7. The germline CDR1 and CDR2 sequences are MNHEY and SVGAGI. The CDR3 has 15 amino acids. For the CDR3, the DNA is TGTGCCAGCAGTGGACAGGGACTAGCGAATCAGCCCCAGCATTTT. Residues: CASSGQGLANQPQHF.

This clone has more than one count but fewer than ten. The rearrangement joins TRBV5-6 to TRBJ1-1, with D possibly matching TRBD1 (5 bases). Germline V CDR1 and CDR2: SGHDT, YYEEEE. The CDR3 is made up of 14 amino acids. V was pared by 2 bases and J by 5 bases, with 13 bases between. The CDR3 loop is CASSFRVLGTEAFF. CDR3 nucleotides: TGTGCCAGCAGCTTCAGGGTGTTGGGGACTGAAGCTTTCTTT. The complete variable domain, with remaining parts taken from reference TRBV5-6 and TRBJ1-1, reads DAGVTQSPTHLIKTRGQQVTLRCSPKSGHDTVSWYQQALGQGPQFIFQYYEEEERQRGNFPDRFSGHQFPNYSSELNVNALLLGDSALYLCASSFRVLGTEAFFGQGTRLTVV.

V gene TRBV9 combines with J gene TRBJ2-5; 9 positions agree with TRBD2. The CDR3 runs 15 residues. Germline V gives CDR1 SGDLS, CDR2 YYNGEE. V was clipped by 2 bases and J by 1 base; unmatched bases: 3. CDR3 residues: CASSVLAGFQETQYF. The CDR3 coding sequence is TGTGCCAGCAGCGTCCTAGCGGGGTTCCAAGAGACCCAGTACTTC.

The V gene is TRBV10-3, the J gene TRBJ2-3; possibly TRBD1 for D (6 bases). The germline V gene has CDR1 ENHRY and CDR2 SYGVKD. The CDR3 is 12 residues long. With 7 bases removed from V and 3 bases from J, the gap between germline ends came to 8 bases. The CDR3 reads CAIKGGTDTQYF. For the CDR3, the DNA is TGTGCCATCAAAGGGGGTACAGATACGCAGTATTTT.

V usage is TRBV7-9 and J usage is TRBJ2-1; D possibly corresponds to TRBD1 (5 bases). The CDR3 is made up of 13 amino acids. Trimming cost V 3 bases and J 5 bases, with 8 bases left between them. CDR1 is SEHNR, CDR2 FQNEAQ, per germline (reference sequence). The CDR3 reads CASSFTGNNEQFF. Here the CDR3 DNA reads TGTGCCAGCAGCTTTACAGGAAACAATGAGCAGTTCTTC.

The V call is TRBV10-3, the J call TRBJ2-2; TRBD1 agrees at 10 bases. The ends lost 4 bases at V and 1 base at J; junction bases unmatched: 6. Per germline, CDR1 ENHRY and CDR2 SYGVKD. The CDR3 has 17 residues. Written as DNA, the CDR3 is TGTGCCATCAGTGGGGGGACAGGGGATTTGAACACCGGGGAGCTGTTTTTT. Its protein is CAISGGTGDLNTGELFF.

Comment on this clone: The junction departs from the called germline gene at one end, perhaps through a read error. The same CDR3 can be traced to other DNA sequences in this sample. The chain links TRBV2 to TRBJ1-1; maybe TRBD1 (6 bases). Germline V gene data show CDR1 as SNHLY and CDR2 as FYNNEI. The CDR3 runs to 22 residues. The CDR3 bases are TGTGCCAGCAGTGAAGGATGGGCAGGGGCCAATAAAAGACCGTTTATGAACACTGAAGCCTTCTTT. It encodes CASSEGWAGANKRPFMNTEAFF.

This clone was counted between two and nine times. The rearrangement joins TRBV5-1 to TRBJ1-1; the match to TRBD1 covers 10 bases. The germline gives CDR1 SGHRS, CDR2 YFSETQ. This CDR3 spans 15 amino acids. Trimming took 4 bases from V and 7 from J; bases not matched to a gene: 10. The CDR3 nucleotides are TGCGCCAGCAGCCCACGGACAGGGGGGTGGAGTGAAGCTTTCTTT. This gives the protein CASSPRTGGWSEAFF.

This chain connects TRBV5-6 to TRBJ2-7; 8 nucleotides agree with TRBD2. The ends lost 4 bases at V and 2 bases at J; junction bases unmatched: 5. The CDR3 runs to 14 residues. The germline V gene has CDR1 SGHDT and CDR2 YYEEEE. CDR3 sequence: CASSLPGGTYEQYF. CDR3 DNA: TGTGCCAGCAGCCTGCCGGGGGGGACCTACGAGCAGTACTTC. The full variable domain, rest sourced from reference TRBV5-6 and TRBJ2-7, is DAGVTQSPTHLIKTRGQQVTLRCSPKSGHDTVSWYQQALGQGPQFIFQYYEEEERQRGNFPDRFSGHQFPNYSSELNVNALLLGDSALYLCASSLPGGTYEQYFGPGTRLTVT.

V and J are TRBV9 and TRBJ1-2; tentative D call: TRBD1 (5 bases). Deletions cut 5 bases from V and 7 bases from J, with 18 bases between. CDR3 length: 14 residues. Germline values: CDR1 SGDLS, CDR2 YYNGEE. The CDR3, as DNA: TGTGCCAGCAGTTACGGGGGACTCGAGGTTGGCTACACCTTC. Translation: CASSYGGLEVGYTF.

V gene TRBV7-3 combines with J gene TRBJ2-3, with D unresolved. From germline, CDR1 is SGHTA and CDR2 FQGTGA. This CDR3 has 14 residues. The V and J ends lost 5 bases and 4 bases respectively, with 13 bases between them. CDR3 nucleotides: TGTGCCAGCAGCCCCTCGATGACATCAGATACGCAGTATTTT. This translates into CASSPSMTSDTQYF.

This chain links TRBV5-1 with TRBJ2-6; weak D call: TRBD1 (5 bases). The CDR3 length is 18 residues. Germline CDR1 and CDR2: SGHRS and YFSETQ. The V end lost 0 bases, the J end lost 1 base, and 14 bases lay between the germline ends. The CDR3 sequence: CASSLARGAVSGANVLTF. CDR3 coding DNA: TGCGCCAGCAGCTTGGCTAGGGGCGCGGTTTCTGGGGCCAACGTCCTGACTTTC.

Comment on this clone: The junction differs from germline at one of its ends, possibly a read error. This chain uses TRBV5-1 with TRBJ1-3, with TRBD1 as a possible D gene (5 bases). CDR1 and CDR2 (germline): SGHRS, YFSETQ. CDR3 length: 14 residues. CDR3 nucleotide sequence: TGCGCCACCACTGGACAACGCTCTAGAAACACCATATATTTT. This codes for CATTGQRSRNTIYF.

The chain combines TRBV14 with TRBJ1-1, with 8 bases lining up with TRBD1. The germline V gene encodes CDR1 SGHDN and CDR2 FVKESK. V was pared by 0 bases and J by 4 bases, with 10 bases of the junction left unmatched. The CDR3 loop spans 17 amino acids. The CDR3 nucleotides read TGTGCCAGCAGCCAAGAGTACAGGGGGTTTTACGGCACTGAAGCTTTCTTT. Translated, it gives CASSQEYRGFYGTEAFF.

This chain joins TRBV29-1 and TRBJ2-5; 8 bases map to TRBD2. The CDR3 is made up of 13 amino acids. The germline CDR1 and CDR2 sequences are SQVTM and ANQGSEA. Unmatched junction bases numbered 4, after V lost 3 bases and J lost 4 bases. CDR3 in amino acids: CSVDGLAGETQYF. The CDR3 DNA reads as TGCAGCGTTGACGGGCTAGCGGGAGAGACCCAGTACTTC.